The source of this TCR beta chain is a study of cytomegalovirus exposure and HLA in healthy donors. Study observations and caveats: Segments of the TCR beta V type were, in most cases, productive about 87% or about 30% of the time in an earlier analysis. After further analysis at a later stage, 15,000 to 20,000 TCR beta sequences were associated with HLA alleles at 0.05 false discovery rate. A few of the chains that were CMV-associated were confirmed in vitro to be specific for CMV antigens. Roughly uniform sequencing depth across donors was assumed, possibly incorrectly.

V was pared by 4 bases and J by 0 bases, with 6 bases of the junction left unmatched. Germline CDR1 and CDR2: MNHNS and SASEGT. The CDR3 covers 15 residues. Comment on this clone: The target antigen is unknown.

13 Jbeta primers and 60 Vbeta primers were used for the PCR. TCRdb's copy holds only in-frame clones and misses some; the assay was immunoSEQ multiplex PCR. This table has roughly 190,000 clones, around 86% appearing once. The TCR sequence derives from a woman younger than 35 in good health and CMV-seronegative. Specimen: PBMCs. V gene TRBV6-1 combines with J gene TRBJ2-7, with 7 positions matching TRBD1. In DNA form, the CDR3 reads TGTGCCAGCAGTGTAGTGACAGGGCCCTCCTACGAGCAGTACTTC. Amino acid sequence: CASSVVTGPSYEQYF.